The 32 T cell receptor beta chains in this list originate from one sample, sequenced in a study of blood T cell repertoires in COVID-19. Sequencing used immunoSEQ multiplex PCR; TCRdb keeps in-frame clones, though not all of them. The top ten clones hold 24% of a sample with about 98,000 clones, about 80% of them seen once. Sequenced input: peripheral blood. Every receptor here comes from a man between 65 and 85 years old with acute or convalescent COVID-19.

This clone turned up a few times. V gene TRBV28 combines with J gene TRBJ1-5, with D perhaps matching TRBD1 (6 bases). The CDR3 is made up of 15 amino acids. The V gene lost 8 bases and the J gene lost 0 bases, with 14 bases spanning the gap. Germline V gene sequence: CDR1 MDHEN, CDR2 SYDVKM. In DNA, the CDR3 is TGTGCCAGCCCCCCCCCAGGGGCTAGCAATCAGCCCCAGCATTTT. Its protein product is CASPPPGASNQPQHF.

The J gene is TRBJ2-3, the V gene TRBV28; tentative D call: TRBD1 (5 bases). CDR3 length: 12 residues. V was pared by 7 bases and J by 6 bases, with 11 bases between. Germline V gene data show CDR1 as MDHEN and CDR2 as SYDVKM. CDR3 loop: CASISDNDTQYF. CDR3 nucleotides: TGTGCCAGCATCTCGGACAACGATACGCAGTATTTT.

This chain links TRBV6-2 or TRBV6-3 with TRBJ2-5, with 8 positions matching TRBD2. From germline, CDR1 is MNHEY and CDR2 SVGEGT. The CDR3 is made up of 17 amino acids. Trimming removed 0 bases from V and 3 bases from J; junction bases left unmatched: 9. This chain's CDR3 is CASSYSIISGEKETQYF. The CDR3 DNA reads TGTGCCAGCAGTTACTCGATTATTAGCGGGGAAAAAGAGACCCAGTACTTC.

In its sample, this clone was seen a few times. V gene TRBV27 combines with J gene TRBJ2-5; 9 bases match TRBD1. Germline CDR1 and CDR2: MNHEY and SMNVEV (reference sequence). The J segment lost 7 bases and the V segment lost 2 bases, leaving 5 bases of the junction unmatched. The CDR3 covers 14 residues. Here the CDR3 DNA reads TGTGCCAGCAGTTTAGGGACAGGGTTTGGGACCCAGTACTTC. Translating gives CASSLGTGFGTQYF.

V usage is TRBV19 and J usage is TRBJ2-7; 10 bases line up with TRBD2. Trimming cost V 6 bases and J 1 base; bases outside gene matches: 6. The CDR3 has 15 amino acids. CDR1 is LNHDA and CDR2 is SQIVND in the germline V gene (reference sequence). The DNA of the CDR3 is TGTGCCAGTAGAGGAGGACTAGCGGCTTCCTACGAGCAGTACTTC. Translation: CASRGGLAASYEQYF.

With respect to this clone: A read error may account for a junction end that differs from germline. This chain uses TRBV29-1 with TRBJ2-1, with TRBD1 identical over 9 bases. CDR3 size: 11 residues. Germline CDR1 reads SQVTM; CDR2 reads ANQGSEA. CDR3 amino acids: CSGEDGQGSFF. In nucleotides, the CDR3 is TGCAGCGGTGAAGATGGACAGGGGTCGTTCTTC.

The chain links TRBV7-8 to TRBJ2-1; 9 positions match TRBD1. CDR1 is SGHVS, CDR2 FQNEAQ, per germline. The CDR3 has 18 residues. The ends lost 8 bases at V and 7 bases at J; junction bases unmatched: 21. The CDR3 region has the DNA TGTGCCAGCCTAGAAATCAAGGGGGGACAGGGTTTTGAGAATGAGCAGTTCTTC. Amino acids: CASLEIKGGQGFENEQFF.

The CDR3 DNA is TGTGCCACCAGTGATTCGACAGGGGTCCACAATGAGCAGTTCTTC. Translated, it gives CATSDSTGVHNEQFF. The chain is built from TRBV24-1 and TRBJ2-1; 8 bases agree with TRBD1. J was trimmed by 5 bases and V by 2 bases; bases with no gene match: 4. Germline values: CDR1 KGHDR, CDR2 SFDVKD. The CDR3 extends over 15 amino acids.

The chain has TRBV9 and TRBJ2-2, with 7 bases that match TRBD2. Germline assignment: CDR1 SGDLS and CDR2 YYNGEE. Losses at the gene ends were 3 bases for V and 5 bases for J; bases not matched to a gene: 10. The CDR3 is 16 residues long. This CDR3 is CASSAPGGTKTGELFF. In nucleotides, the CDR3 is TGTGCCAGCAGCGCCCCCGGCGGGACTAAGACCGGGGAGCTGTTTTTT.

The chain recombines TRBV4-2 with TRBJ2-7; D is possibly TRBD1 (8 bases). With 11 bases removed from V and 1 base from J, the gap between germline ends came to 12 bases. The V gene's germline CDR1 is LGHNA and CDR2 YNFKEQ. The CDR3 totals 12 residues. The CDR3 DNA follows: TGTGCCGGACAGGGAGGGTCCTACGAGCAGTACTTC. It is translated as CAGQGGSYEQYF.

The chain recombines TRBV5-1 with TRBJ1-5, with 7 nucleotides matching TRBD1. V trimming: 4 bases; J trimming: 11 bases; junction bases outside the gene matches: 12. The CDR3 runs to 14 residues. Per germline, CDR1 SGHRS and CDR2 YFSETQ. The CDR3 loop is CASSPGTVTGAQHF. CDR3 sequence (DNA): TGCGCCAGCAGCCCCGGGACAGTCACGGGTGCCCAGCATTTT.

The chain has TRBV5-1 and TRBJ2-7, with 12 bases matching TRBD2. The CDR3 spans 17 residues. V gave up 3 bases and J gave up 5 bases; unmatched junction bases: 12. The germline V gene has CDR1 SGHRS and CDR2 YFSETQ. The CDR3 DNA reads TGCGCCAGCAGCTCGGGGGTGACTAGCGGGAGCATACACGAGCAGTACTTC. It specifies CASSSGVTSGSIHEQYF.

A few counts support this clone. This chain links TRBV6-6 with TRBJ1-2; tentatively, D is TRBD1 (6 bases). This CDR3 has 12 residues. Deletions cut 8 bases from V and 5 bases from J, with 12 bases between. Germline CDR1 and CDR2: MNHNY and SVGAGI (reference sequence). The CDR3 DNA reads TGTGCCAGCGGGGGCAGCACGTATGGCTACACCTTC. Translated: CASGGSTYGYTF.

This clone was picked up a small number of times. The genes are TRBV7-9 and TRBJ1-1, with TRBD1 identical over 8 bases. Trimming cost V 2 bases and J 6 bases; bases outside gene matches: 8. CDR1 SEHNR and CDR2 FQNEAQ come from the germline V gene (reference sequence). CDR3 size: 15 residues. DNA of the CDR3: TGTGCCAGCAGCTTATCCCGGCAGGGGGCCGCTGAAGCTTTCTTT. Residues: CASSLSRQGAAEAFF.

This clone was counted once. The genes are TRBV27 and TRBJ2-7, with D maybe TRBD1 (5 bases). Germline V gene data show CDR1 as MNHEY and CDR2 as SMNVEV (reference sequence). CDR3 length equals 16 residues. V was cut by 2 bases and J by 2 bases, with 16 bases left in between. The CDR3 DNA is TGTGCCAGCAGTTTAACCAGGGTTTCAGGGCCCTACGAGCAGTACTTC. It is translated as CASSLTRVSGPYEQYF.

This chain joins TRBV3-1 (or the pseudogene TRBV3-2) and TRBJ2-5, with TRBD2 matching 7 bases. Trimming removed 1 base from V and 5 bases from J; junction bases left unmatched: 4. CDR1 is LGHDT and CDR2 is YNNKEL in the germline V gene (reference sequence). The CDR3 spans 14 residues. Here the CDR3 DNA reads TGTGCCAGCAGCCAAGGGGAGGGTTGGGAGACCCAGTACTTC. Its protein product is CASSQGEGWETQYF.

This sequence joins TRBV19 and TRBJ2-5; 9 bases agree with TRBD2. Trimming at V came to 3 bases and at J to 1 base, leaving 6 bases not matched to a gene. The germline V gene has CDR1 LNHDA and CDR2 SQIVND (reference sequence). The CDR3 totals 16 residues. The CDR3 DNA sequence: TGTGCCAGTAGTATCGGACTAGCGACCGTCCAAGAGACCCAGTACTTC. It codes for CASSIGLATVQETQYF.

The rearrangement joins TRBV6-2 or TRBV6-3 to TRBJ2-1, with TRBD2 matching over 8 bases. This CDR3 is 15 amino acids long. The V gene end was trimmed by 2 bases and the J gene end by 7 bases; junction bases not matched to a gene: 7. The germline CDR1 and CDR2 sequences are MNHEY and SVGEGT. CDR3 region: CASSYPPGGGNEQFF. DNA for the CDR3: TGTGCCAGCAGTTACCCTCCCGGGGGGGGGAATGAGCAGTTCTTC.

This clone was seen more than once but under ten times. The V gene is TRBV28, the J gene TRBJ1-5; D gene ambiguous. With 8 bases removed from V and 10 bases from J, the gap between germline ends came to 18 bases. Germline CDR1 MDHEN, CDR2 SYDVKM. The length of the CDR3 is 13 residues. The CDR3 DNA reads TGTGCCAGCCTGCCCCGAGGGCAAGGACCCCAGCATTTT. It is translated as CASLPRGQGPQHF.

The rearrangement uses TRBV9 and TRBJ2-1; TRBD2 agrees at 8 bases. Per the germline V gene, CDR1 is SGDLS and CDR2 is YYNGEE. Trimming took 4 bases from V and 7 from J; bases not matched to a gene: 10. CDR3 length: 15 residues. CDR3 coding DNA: TGTGCCAGCAGCTCCCGGCCGACTAGCGCGAATGAGCAGTTCTTC. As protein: CASSSRPTSANEQFF.

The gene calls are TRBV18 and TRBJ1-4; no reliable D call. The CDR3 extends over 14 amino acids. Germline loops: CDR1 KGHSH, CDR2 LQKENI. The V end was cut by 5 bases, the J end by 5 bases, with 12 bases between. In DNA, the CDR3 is TGTGCCAGCTCATCGGGATCCTCAAATGAAAAACTGTTTTTT. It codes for CASSSGSSNEKLFF.

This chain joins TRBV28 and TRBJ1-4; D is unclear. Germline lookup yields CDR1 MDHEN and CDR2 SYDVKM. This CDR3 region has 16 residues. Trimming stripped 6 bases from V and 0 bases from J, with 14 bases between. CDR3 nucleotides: TGTGCCAGCAGCTATCCTACGGGTGCAACTAATGAAAAACTGTTTTTT. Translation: CASSYPTGATNEKLFF.

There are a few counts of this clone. CDR3 loop: CASSKGQLGEKLFF. As DNA, the CDR3 is TGTGCCAGCAGCAAGGGACAACTGGGAGAAAAACTGTTTTTT. The chain uses TRBV11-2 and TRBJ1-4; tentatively, D is TRBD1 (6 bases). The ends were cut back, 5 bases at V and 8 bases at J, with 15 bases in the middle. Germline values: CDR1 SGHAT, CDR2 FQNNGV. The CDR3 extends over 14 amino acids. Complete variable domain (other parts from reference TRBV11-2 and TRBJ1-4): EAGVAQSPRYKIIEKRQSVAFWCNPISGHATLYWYQQILGQGPKLLIQFQNNGVVDDSQLPKDRFSAERLKGVDSTLKIQPAKLEDSAVYLCASSKGQLGEKLFFGSGTQLSVL.

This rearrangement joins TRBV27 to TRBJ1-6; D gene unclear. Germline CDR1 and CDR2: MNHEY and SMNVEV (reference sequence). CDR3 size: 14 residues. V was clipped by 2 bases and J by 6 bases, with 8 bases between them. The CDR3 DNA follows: TGTGCCAGCAGTTTAGCCCGGGGTAATTCACCCCTCCACTTT. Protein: CASSLARGNSPLHF.

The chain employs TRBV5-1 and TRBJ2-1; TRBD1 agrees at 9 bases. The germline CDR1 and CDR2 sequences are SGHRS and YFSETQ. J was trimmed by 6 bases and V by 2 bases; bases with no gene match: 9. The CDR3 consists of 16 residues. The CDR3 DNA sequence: TGCGCCAGCAGCTTCTTAGGGGGACAGGGTCCCAATGAGCAGTTCTTC. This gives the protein CASSFLGGQGPNEQFF.

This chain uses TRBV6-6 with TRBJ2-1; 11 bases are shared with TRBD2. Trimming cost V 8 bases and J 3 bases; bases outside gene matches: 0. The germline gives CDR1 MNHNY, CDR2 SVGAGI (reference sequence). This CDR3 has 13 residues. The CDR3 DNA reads TGTGCCAGCGGGACTAGCGGCTACAATGAGCAGTTCTTC. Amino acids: CASGTSGYNEQFF.

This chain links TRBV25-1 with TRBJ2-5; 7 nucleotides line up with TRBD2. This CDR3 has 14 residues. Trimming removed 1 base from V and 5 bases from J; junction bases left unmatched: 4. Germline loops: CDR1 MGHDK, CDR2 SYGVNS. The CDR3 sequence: CASSEFLGGETQYF. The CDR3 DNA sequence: TGTGCCAGCAGTGAATTCCTCGGGGGGGAGACCCAGTACTTC.

The CDR3 sequence: CASSVAVERPQETQYF. For the CDR3, the DNA is TGTGCCAGCAGCGTAGCTGTGGAGAGACCCCAAGAGACCCAGTACTTC. V is TRBV9 and J is TRBJ2-5; D is ambiguous. From germline, CDR1 is SGDLS and CDR2 YYNGEE. This CDR3 has 16 residues. V lost 0 bases and J 1 base, leaving 13 bases between the germline ends.

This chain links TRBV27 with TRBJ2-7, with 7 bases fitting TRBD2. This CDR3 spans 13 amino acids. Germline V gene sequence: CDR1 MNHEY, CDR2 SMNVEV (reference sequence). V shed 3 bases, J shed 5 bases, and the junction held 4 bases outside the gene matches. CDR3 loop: CASSFGRGNEQYF. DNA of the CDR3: TGTGCCAGCAGTTTCGGGCGGGGGAACGAGCAGTACTTC.

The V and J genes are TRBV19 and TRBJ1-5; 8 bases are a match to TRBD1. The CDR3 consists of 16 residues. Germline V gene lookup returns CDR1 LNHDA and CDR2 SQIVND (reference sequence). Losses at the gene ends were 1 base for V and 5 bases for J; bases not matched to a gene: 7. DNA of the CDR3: TGTGCCAGTAGTATAGTGGGCCAGGGGGCGTATCAGCCCCAGCATTTT. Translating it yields CASSIVGQGAYQPQHF.

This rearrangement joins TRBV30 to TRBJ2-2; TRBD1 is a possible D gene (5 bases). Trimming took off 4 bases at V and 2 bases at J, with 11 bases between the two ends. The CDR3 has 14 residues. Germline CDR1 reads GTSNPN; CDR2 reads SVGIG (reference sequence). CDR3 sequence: CAWKRGVNTGELFF. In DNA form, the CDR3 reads TGTGCCTGGAAAAGGGGTGTAAACACCGGGGAGCTGTTTTTT.

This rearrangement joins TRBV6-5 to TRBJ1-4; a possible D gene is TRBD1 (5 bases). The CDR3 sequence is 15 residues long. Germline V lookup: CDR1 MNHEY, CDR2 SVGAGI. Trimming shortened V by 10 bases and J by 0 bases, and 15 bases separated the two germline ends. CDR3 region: CAINGGGTTNEKLFF. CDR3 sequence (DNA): TGTGCCATCAATGGGGGGGGGACAACTAATGAAAAACTGTTTTTT.